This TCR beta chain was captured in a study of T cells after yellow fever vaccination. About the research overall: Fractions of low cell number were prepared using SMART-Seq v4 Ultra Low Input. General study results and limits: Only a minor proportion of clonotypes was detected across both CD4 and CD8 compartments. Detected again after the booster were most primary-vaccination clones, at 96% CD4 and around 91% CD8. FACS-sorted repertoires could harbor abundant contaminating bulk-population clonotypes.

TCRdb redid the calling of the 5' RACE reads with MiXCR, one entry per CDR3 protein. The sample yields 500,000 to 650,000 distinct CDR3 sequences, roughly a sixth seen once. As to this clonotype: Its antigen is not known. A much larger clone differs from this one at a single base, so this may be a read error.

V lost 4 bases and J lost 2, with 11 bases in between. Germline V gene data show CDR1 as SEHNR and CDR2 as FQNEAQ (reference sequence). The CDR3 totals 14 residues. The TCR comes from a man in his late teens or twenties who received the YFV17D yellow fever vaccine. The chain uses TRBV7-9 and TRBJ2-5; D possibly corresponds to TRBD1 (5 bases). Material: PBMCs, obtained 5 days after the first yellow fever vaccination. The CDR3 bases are TGTGCCAGCAGCTCAGAACAGGTTCAAGAGACCCAGTACTTC. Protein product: CASSSEQVQETQYF. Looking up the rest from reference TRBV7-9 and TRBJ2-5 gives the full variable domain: DTGVSQNPRHKITKRGQNVTFRCDPISEHNRLYWYRQTLGQGPEFLTYFQNEAQLEKSRLLSDRFSAERPKGSFSTLEIQRTEQGDSAMYLCASSSEQVQETQYFGPGTRLLVL.